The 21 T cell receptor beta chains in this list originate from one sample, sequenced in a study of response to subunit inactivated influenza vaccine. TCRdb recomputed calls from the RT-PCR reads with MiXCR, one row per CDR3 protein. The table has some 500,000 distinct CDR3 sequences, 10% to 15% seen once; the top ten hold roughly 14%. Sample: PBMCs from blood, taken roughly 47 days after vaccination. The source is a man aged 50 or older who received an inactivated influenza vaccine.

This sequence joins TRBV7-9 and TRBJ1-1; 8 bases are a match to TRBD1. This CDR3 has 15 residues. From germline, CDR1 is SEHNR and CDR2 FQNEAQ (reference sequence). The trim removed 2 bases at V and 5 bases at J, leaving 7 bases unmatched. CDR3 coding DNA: TGTGCCAGCAGCTTACCCCGGACAGGGAGGACTGAAGCTTTCTTT. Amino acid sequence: CASSLPRTGRTEAFF.

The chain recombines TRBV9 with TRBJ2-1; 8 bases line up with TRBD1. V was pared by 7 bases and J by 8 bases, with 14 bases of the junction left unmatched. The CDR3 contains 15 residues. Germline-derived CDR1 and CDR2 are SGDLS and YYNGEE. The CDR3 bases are TGTGCCAGCGGCCCCCACGTGGCAGGGGGCGATGAGCAGTTCTTC. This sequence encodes CASGPHVAGGDEQFF.

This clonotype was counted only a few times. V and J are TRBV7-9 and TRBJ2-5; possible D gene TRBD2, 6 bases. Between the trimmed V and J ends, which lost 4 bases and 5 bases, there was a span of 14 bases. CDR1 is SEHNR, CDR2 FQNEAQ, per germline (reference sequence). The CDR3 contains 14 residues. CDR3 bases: TGTGCCAGCAGCTACCTTCTTCGGGGGGAGACCCAGTACTTC. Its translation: CASSYLLRGETQYF.

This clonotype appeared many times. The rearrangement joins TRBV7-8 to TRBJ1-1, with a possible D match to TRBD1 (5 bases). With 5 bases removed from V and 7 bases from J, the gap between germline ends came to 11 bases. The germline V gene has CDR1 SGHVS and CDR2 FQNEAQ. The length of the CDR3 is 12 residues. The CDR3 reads CASSRDRYEAFF. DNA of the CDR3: TGTGCCAGCAGCCGAGACAGATATGAAGCTTTCTTT.

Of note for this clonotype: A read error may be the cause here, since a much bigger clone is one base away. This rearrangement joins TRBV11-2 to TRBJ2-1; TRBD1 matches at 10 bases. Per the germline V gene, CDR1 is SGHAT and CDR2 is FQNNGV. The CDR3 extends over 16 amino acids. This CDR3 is CACRRPGQGFYNEQFF. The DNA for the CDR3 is TGTGCCTGCAGACGACCGGGACAGGGGTTCTACAATGAGCAGTTCTTC.

The CDR3: CASSSTSPGTPYSGNTIYF. CDR3 coding DNA: TGTGCCAGCAGCTCGACTTCACCTGGGACCCCGTACTCTGGAAACACCATATATTTT. The gene calls are TRBV11-1 and TRBJ1-3; TRBD1 is a possible D gene (5 bases). Between the trimmed V and J ends, which lost 4 bases and 0 bases, there was a span of 22 bases. This CDR3 is 19 amino acids long. Germline loops: CDR1 SGHAT, CDR2 FQDESV (reference sequence).

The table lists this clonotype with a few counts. The CDR3 DNA is TGTGCCAGCAGTTTCCATAACCGGTTGAGGAGCAATCAGCCCCAGCATTTT. It yields the protein CASSFHNRLRSNQPQHF. This chain joins TRBV12-3 or TRBV12-4 and TRBJ1-5; D is ambiguous. Trimming shortened V by 3 bases and J by 1 base, and 16 bases separated the two germline ends. The CDR3 is 17 residues long.

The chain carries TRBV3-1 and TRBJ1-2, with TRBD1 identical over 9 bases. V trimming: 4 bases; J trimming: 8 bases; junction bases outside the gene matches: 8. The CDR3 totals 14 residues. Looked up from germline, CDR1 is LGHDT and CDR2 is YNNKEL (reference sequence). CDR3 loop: CASSPTTGGQGYTF. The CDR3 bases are TGTGCCAGCAGCCCGACCACAGGGGGCCAAGGCTACACCTTC.

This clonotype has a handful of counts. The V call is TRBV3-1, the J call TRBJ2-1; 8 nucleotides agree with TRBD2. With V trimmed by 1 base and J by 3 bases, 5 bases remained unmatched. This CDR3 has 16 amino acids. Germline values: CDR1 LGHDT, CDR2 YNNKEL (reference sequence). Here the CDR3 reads CASSQVQRGFYNEQFF. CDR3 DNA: TGTGCCAGCAGCCAAGTACAGCGGGGGTTCTACAATGAGCAGTTCTTC.

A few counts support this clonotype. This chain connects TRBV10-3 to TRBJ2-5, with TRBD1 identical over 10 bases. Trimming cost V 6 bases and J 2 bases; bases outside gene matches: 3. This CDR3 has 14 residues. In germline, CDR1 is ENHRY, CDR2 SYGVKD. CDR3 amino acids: CAISRTGGQETQYF. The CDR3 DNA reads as TGTGCCATCAGCCGGACAGGGGGGCAAGAGACCCAGTACTTC.

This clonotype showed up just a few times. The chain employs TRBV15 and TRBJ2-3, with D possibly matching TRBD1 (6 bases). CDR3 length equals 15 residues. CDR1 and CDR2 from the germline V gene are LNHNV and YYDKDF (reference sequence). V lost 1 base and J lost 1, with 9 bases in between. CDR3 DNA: TGTGCCACCAGCAGAGGGTCAGGGGGCACAGATACGCAGTATTTT. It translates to CATSRGSGGTDTQYF.

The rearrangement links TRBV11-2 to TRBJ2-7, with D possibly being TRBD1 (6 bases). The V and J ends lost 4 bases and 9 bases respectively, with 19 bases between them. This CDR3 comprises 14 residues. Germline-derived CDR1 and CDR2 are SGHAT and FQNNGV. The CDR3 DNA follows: TGTGCCAGCAGCTCGACGGATTCCAGGGGACGGCAGTACTTC. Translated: CASSSTDSRGRQYF.

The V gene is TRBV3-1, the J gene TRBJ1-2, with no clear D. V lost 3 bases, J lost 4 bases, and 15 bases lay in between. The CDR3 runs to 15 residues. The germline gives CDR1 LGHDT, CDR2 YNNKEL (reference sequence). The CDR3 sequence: CASSHNSIGPYGYTF. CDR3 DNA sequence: TGTGCCAGCAGCCATAACAGTATAGGCCCCTATGGCTACACCTTC.

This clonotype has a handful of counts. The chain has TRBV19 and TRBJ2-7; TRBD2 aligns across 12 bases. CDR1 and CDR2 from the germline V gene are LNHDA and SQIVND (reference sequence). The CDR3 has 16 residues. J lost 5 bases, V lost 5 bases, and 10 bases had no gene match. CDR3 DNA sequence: TGTGCCAGTAGTGCGACTAGCGGGAGATCTTTGGACGAGCAGTACTTC. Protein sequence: CASSATSGRSLDEQYF.

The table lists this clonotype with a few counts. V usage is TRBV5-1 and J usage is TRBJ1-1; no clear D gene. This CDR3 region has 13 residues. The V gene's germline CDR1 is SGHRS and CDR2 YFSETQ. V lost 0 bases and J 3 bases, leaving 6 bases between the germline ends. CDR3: CASSLDGYTEAFF. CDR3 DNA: TGCGCCAGCAGCTTGGACGGTTACACTGAAGCTTTCTTT. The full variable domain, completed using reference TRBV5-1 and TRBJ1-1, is KAGVTQTPRYLIKTRGQQVTLSCSPISGHRSVSWYQQTPGQGLQFLFEYFSETQRNKGNFPGRFSGRQFSNSRSEMNVSTLELGDSALYLCASSLDGYTEAFFGQGTRLTVV.

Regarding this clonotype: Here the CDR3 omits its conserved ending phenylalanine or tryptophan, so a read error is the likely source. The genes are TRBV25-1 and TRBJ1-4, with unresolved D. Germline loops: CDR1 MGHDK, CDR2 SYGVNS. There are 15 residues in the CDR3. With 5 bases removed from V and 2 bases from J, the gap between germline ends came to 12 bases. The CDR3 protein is CASSRPVLTNEKLFI. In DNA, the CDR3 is TGTGCCAGCAGTCGTCCAGTCCTGACTAATGAAAAACTGTTTATT.

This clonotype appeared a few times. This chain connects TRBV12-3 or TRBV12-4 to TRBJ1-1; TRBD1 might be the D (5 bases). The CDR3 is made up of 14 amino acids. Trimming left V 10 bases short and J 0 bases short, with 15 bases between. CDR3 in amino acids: CATIQWGLNTEAFF. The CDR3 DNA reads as TGTGCCACCATTCAATGGGGGTTGAACACTGAAGCTTTCTTT.

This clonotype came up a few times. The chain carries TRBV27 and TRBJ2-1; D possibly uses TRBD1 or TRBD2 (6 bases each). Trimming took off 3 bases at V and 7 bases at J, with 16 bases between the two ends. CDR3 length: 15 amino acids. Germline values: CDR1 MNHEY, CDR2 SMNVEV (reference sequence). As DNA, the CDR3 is TGTGCCAGCAGTTTCCTGGGAGTAGGGGGGAATGAGCAGTTCTTC. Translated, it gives CASSFLGVGGNEQFF.

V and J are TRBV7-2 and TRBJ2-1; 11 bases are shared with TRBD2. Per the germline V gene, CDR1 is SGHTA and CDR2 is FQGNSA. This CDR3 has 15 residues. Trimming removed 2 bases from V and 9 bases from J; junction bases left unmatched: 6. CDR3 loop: CASSLSSGRAVEQFF. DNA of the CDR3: TGTGCCAGCAGCTTAAGTAGCGGGAGGGCCGTTGAGCAGTTCTTC. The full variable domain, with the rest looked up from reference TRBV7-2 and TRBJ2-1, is GAGVSQSPSNKVTEKGKDVELRCDPISGHTALYWYRQSLGQGLEFLIYFQGNSAPDKSGLPSDRFSAERTGGSVSTLTIQRTQQEDSAVYLCASSLSSGRAVEQFFGPGTRLTVL.

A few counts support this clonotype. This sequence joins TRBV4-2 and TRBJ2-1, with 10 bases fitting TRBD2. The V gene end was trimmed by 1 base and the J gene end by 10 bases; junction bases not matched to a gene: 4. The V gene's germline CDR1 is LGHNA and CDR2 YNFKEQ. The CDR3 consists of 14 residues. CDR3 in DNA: TGTGCCAGCAGCCAAGCTAGCGGGAGTCCGGAGCAGTTCTTC. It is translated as CASSQASGSPEQFF.

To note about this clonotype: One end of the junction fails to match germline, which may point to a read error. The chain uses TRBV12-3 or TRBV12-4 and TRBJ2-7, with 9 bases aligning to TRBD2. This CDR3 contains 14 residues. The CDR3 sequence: CASSIAGDSYEQYF. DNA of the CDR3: TGTGCCAGCAGTATAGCGGGGGACTCCTACGAGCAGTACTTC.